These 6 T cell receptor beta chains were sequenced from one sample in a study of T cells in Graves' hyperthyroidism and ophthalmopathy. Using RNA transcripts as the source, TCR beta CDR3 regions were amplified. When the TCR CDR3 underwent first-round RT-PCR, the HTBI primer set was used. TCRdb re-analysed the multiplex PCR reads in MiXCR, keeping a single row per CDR3 protein. The table lists roughly 93,000 distinct CDR3 sequences, about half of them singletons, with roughly 26% in the top ten. The sequencing sample was made of blood. The receptors originated from a middle-aged woman with Graves' hyperthyroidism.

This chain's CDR3 is CATSDSTSGSLNYEQYF. The CDR3 DNA reads TGTGCCACCAGTGATTCGACTAGCGGGAGTCTGAACTACGAGCAGTACTTC. The chain carries TRBV24-1 and TRBJ2-7; TRBD2 matches at 12 bases. CDR1 and CDR2 from the germline V gene are KGHDR and SFDVKD. CDR3 length equals 17 residues. V shed 2 bases and J 3 bases; nucleotides not matched to a gene: 7.

As for this clonotype: Because the CDR3 is missing its conserved closing phenylalanine or tryptophan, this is likely a read error. V and J are TRBV5-1 and TRBJ2-7, with D unresolved. CDR1 and CDR2 from the germline V gene are SGHRS and YFSETQ. V gave up 0 bases and J gave up 3 bases, with 13 bases separating them. This CDR3 has 15 residues. DNA for the CDR3: TGCGCCAGCAGCTTGGATCGCGGAGCCTTCTACGAGCAGTACCTC. Protein: CASSLDRGAFYEQYL.

This clonotype was counted ten times or more. The DNA for the CDR3 is TGCAGTGCGTCAGCGGGAGGCCTCCAAGAGACCCAGTACTTC. Translated: CSASAGGLQETQYF. This chain joins TRBV20-1 and TRBJ2-5; 9 positions agree with TRBD2. The CDR3 is 14 amino acids. Trimming cost V 6 bases and J 1 base; bases outside gene matches: 6. From germline, CDR1 is DFQATT and CDR2 SNEGSKA (reference sequence).

This clonotype showed up many times. This sequence joins TRBV9 and TRBJ2-3; D is ambiguous. CDR1 SGDLS and CDR2 YYNGEE come from the germline V gene. The CDR3 contains 14 residues. Deletions cut 0 bases from V and 0 bases from J, with 5 bases between. Here the CDR3 reads CASSVAPSTDTQYF. For the CDR3, the DNA is TGTGCCAGCAGCGTAGCCCCCAGCACAGATACGCAGTATTTT.

This clonotype was observed many times. The gene calls are TRBV15 and TRBJ2-3; D perhaps matches TRBD2 (6 bases). This CDR3 comprises 15 residues. Germline V CDR1 and CDR2: LNHNV, YYDKDF (reference sequence). V was shortened by 3 bases and J by 7 bases, with 17 bases between the two germline ends. The CDR3 bases are TGTGCCACCAGCAGCTCCGACCTGGGAGGAAATACGCAGTATTTT. It yields the protein CATSSSDLGGNTQYF.

This clonotype was seen a single time. The rearrangement joins TRBV2 to TRBJ2-2; 10 bases are a match to TRBD2. The V segment lost 6 bases and the J segment 5 bases; nucleotides outside the gene matches: 6. The CDR3 spans 15 residues. Per the germline V gene, CDR1 is SNHLY and CDR2 is FYNNEI. The CDR3 is CASSTAGGRTGELFF. CDR3 coding DNA: TGTGCCAGCAGCACAGCGGGAGGGCGAACCGGGGAGCTGTTTTTT.